The present T cell receptor (beta chain) was sequenced within a study of a mutant IDH1 vaccine in newly diagnosed glioma. Study-wide findings and caveats: Detectable vaccine-induced immune responses arose in around 95% of patients.

Trimming shortened V by 0 bases and J by 1 base, and 9 bases separated the two germline ends. The CDR3 loop spans 15 amino acids. Germline values: CDR1 KGHSH, CDR2 LQKENI. About this clone: Its antigen is as yet unknown.

Noted time point: week 35, safety follow-up. Every single dose of the vaccine, 300 ug of mutant IDH1 20-mer peptide, came with topical imiquimod. Newly diagnosed WHO grade 3 or 4 IDH1-mutant, ATRX-lost astrocytomas were identified in the donors. Method: immunoSEQ multiplex PCR; TCRdb's copy keeps in-frame clones and lacks some. Of around 31,000 clones listed, roughly 78% are singletons. Sequenced here: PBMCs, sampled from a glioma patient whose treatment included an IDH1 peptide vaccine. The V call is TRBV18, the J call TRBJ2-5, with a tentative D call TRBD2 (6 bases). This clonotype was sampled from a woman aged 40-49 years with glioma. Written as DNA, the CDR3 is TGTGCCAGCTCACCACCGGGACTCTCCCAAGAGACCCAGTACTTC. Translating it yields CASSPPGLSQETQYF.